This T cell receptor (beta chain) was recorded in a study of shared clonotypes between healthy human individuals. General study points: Sampling covered nothing but blood. Tissue TCR repertoires likely differ from those found in blood. The study found lower generation probabilities in non-shared clonotypes than in those shared by all four donors.

Note on this clone: Its antigen remains unknown.

The table came from immunoSEQ multiplex PCR; TCRdb's copy has only in-frame clones and leaves some out. The sample records over a million clones, 98% being singletons. The CDR3 covers 17 residues. Germline CDR1 reads SGHRS; CDR2 reads YFSETQ. Trimming took 0 bases from V and 5 from J, leaving 20 bases between them. The sequenced sample consisted of naive CD4+ T cells sorted from blood. Subset here: CD45RA+ positively selected. This receptor was obtained from a man aged 30 to 45 in good health. The chain couples TRBV5-1 to TRBJ2-5; tentative D call: TRBD1 (6 bases). Here the CDR3 DNA reads TGCGCCAGCAGCTTGGCGTCATTAACAGGGTCTGGGGAGACCCAGTACTTC. Translated, it gives CASSLASLTGSGETQYF.